The clone carrying this TCR beta chain occurred a few times. Its antigen is unidentified. The data originate from a study of blood T cells in healthy people across ages. A second PCR, run for about 6 to 11 cycles, used a sample-barcoded 5' primer plus a J-beta primer mix. TCRdb redid the calling of the 5' RACE reads with MiXCR, one entry per CDR3 protein. The data show 700,000 to 950,000 distinct CDR3 sequences, nearly 60% seen once. The study, taken as a whole, reports: Not knowing donor CMV status may have confounded expanded clonotype changes. Strong correlation was found linking TCR beta diversity to naive T cell percentage. Higher diversity, along with more naive CD4+ cells, distinguished long-lived donors from aged donors.

Per germline, CDR1 SGDLS and CDR2 YYNGEE. V gave up 3 bases and J gave up 4 bases, with 10 bases separating them. This CDR3 contains 13 residues. This chain joins TRBV9 and TRBJ2-5, with D perhaps TRBD2 (5 bases). The sequenced sample consisted of blood. The TCR comes from a man aged 30 to 45 in good health. CDR3 loop: CASSGSEGETQYF. CDR3 bases: TGTGCCAGCAGCGGTAGTGAGGGAGAGACCCAGTACTTC.